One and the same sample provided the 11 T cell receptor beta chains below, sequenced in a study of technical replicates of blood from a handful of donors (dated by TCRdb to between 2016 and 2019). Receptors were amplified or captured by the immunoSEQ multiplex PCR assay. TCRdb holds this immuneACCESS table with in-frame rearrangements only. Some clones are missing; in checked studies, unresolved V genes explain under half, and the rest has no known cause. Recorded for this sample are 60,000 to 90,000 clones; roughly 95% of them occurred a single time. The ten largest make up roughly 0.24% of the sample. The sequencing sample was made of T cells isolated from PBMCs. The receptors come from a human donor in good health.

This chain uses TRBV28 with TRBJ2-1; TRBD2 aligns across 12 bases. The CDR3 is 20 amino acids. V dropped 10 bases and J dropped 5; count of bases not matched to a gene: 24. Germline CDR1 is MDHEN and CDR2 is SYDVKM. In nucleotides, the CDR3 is TGTGCCACTAAAAAGGGCGGACTAGCGGGAAATATTTTGATTAACAATGAGCAGTTCTTC. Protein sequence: CATKKGGLAGNILINNEQFF.

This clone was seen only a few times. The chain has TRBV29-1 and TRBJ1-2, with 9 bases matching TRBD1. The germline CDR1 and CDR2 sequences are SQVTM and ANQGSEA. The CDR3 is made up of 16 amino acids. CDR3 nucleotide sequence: TGCAGTGCCGATACTGGCGGGACAGGGCGAAGCTATGGCTACACCTTC. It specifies CSADTGGTGRSYGYTF.

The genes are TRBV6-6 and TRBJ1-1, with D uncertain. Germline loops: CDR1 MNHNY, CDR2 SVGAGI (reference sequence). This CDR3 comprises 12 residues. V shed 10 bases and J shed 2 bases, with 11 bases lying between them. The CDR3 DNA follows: TGTGCCACGGGGTGGAAAAACACTGAAGCTTTCTTT. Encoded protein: CATGWKNTEAFF.

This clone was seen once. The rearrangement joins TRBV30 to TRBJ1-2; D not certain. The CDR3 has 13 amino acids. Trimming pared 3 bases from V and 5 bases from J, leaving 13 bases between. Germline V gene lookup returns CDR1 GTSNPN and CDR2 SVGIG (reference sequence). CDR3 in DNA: TGTGCCTGGAGATCCGGGGAGACATATGGCTACACCTTC. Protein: CAWRSGETYGYTF.

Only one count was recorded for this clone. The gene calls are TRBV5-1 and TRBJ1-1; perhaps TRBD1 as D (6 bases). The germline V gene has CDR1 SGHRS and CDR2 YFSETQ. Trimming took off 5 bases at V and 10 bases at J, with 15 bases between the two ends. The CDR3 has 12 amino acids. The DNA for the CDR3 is TGCGCCAGCAGAGGCACCCAGGGGTTAGCTTTCTTT. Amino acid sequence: CASRGTQGLAFF.

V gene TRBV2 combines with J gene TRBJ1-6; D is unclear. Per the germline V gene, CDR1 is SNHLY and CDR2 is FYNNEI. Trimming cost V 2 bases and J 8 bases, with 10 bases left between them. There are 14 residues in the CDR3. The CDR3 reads CASSEYGGDSPLHF. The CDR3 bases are TGTGCCAGCAGTGAATATGGCGGGGATTCACCCCTCCACTTT.

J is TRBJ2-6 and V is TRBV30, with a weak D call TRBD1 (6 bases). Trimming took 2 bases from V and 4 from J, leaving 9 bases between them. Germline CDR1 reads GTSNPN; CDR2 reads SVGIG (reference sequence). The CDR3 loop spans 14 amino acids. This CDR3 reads CAWSPGTGANVLTF. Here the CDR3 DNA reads TGTGCCTGGAGTCCCGGGACAGGGGCCAACGTCCTGACTTTC. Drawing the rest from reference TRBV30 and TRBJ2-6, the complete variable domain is SQTIHQWPATLVQPVGSPLSLECTVEGTSNPNLYWYRQAAGRGLQLLFYSVGIGQISSEVPQNLSASRPQDRQFILSSKKLLLSDSGFYLCAWSPGTGANVLTFGAGSRLTVL.

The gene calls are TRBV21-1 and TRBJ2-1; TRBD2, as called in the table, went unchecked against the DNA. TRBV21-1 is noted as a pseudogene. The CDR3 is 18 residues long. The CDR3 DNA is TGTGCCAGCAGCAATGTAAGGGTACTAGCGGGGAAATACAATGAGCAGTTCTTC. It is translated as CASSNVRVLAGKYNEQFF.

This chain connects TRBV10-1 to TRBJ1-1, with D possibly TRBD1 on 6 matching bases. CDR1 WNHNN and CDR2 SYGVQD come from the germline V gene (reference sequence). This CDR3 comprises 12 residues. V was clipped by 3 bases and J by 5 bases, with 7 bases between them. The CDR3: CASSEGGTEAFF. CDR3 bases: TGCGCCAGCAGTGAAGGGGGAACTGAAGCTTTCTTT.

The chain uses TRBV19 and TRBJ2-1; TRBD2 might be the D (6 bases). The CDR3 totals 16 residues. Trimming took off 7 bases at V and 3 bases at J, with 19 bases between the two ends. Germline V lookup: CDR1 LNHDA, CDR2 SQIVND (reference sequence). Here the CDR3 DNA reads TGTGCCAGTACCTCGACGAGTGGGGGGTACTACAATGAGCAGTTCTTC. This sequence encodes CASTSTSGGYYNEQFF.

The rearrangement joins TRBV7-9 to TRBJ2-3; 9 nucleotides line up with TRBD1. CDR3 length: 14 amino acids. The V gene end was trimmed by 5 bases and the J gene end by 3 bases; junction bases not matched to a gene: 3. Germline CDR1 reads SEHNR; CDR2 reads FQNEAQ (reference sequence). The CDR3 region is CASSPGTGTDTQYF. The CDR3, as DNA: TGTGCCAGCAGCCCCGGGACAGGGACAGATACGCAGTATTTT.